This T cell receptor (beta chain) appears in the sequencing data of a study of CD8 T cells in Susac syndrome. A quantity of about 0.5 to 1 ug RNA underwent reverse transcription using random hexamers. The TCR beta CDR3 was amplified by immunoSEQ multiplex PCR across 54 Vbeta, 13 Jbeta. TCRdb re-called the immunoSEQ multiplex PCR reads with MiXCR, one entry per CDR3 protein. The repertoire includes 200,000 or so distinct CDR3 sequences, 90% to 96% of them detected once, and roughly 0.098% sits in the top ten. Sequencing of TCR beta was undertaken in CD8+ and CD4+ T cells derived from blood. This CDR3 is built from 14 residues. Germline V lookup: CDR1 SGHAT, CDR2 FQDESV (reference sequence). V was shortened by 2 bases and J by 2 bases, with 6 bases between the two germline ends. This clonotype was detected a few times.

The receptor was derived from a human donor with Susac syndrome. Sequenced input: CD4+ T cells from PBMCs. The chain recombines TRBV11-1 with TRBJ2-2, with D unclear. CDR3 bases: TGTGCCAGCAGCTTATTGACCAACACCGGGGAGCTGTTTTTT. Its protein is CASSLLTNTGELFF. Full variable domain (rest looked up from reference TRBV11-1 and TRBJ2-2): EAEVAQSPRYKITEKSQAVAFWCDPISGHATLYWYRQILGQGPELLVQFQDESVVDDSQLPKDRFSAERLKGVDSTLKIQPAELGDSAMYLCASSLLTNTGELFFGEGSRLTVL.